Presented here are 6 T cell receptor beta chains from one specimen sequenced in a study of blood T cell repertoires in COVID-19. Using immunoSEQ multiplex PCR, the repertoire was profiled, and TCRdb retains in-frame clones only, with some absent. Here the sample spans some 140,000 clones, almost 80% being singletons. Sequenced material: peripheral blood. The receptors derive from a man between 60 and 70 years old who had recovered from COVID-19.

The V and J genes are TRBV3-1 (or the pseudogene TRBV3-2) and TRBJ2-3, with 8 bases lining up with TRBD2. Germline V lookup: CDR1 LGHDT, CDR2 YNNKEL (reference sequence). Trimming cost V 1 base and J 0 bases; bases outside gene matches: 9. This CDR3 spans 18 amino acids. In nucleotides, the CDR3 is TGTGCCAGCAGCCAAGTTACGGGAGGGCTTTCTAGCACAGATACGCAGTATTTT. As protein: CASSQVTGGLSSTDTQYF.

The CDR3 region is CASSYGGQYTF. The CDR3 DNA follows: TGTGCCAGCAGTTACGGGGGACAGTACACCTTC. The genes are TRBV6-5 and TRBJ1-2; TRBD1 aligns across 7 bases. The J segment lost 11 bases and the V segment lost 2 bases, leaving 2 bases of the junction unmatched. The length of the CDR3 is 11 residues. CDR1 MNHEY and CDR2 SVGAGI come from the germline V gene.

The table lists this clone with a count of one. This sequence joins TRBV2 and TRBJ2-7; TRBD1 aligns across 9 bases. The CDR3 spans 12 residues. J was trimmed by 6 bases and V by 7 bases; bases with no gene match: 4. Per germline, CDR1 SNHLY and CDR2 FYNNEI. CDR3 sequence (DNA): TGTGCCAGCAATCGGGACAGGGCCGAGCAGTACTTC. Translated: CASNRDRAEQYF.

The genes are TRBV2 and TRBJ1-2; no clear D. The V end lost 1 base, the J end lost 10 bases, and 13 bases lay between the germline ends. This CDR3 contains 13 residues. Germline assignment: CDR1 SNHLY and CDR2 FYNNEI. CDR3 loop: CASSEGRGRPYTF. The DNA of the CDR3 is TGTGCCAGCAGTGAAGGAAGAGGCCGGCCCTACACCTTC.

The rearrangement links TRBV5-1 to TRBJ2-7; D is ambiguous. The CDR3 totals 12 residues. Germline-derived CDR1 and CDR2 are SGHRS and YFSETQ. Deletions cut 5 bases from V and 3 bases from J, with 9 bases between. The CDR3 sequence is CASSPLGYEQYF. The CDR3 DNA reads as TGCGCCAGCAGTCCCCTAGGCTACGAGCAGTACTTC.

This rearrangement joins TRBV11-2 to TRBJ1-2, with D possibly TRBD1 on 6 matching bases. Looked up from germline, CDR1 is SGHAT and CDR2 is FQNNGV. The CDR3 runs to 13 residues. V was shortened by 1 base and J by 4 bases, with 7 bases between the two germline ends. The CDR3 nucleotides are TGTGCCAGCAGCTTAGGGGACACCTATGGCTACACCTTC. Translated: CASSLGDTYGYTF.